Listed below are T cell receptor beta chains from one sample, sequenced in a study of blood T cell repertoires in COVID-19. This table comes from immunoSEQ multiplex PCR, and its TCRdb copy is limited to in-frame clones, with some not included. The table has some 250,000 clones, over 85% seen once; the top ten hold 3.5% to 4.5%. The sample was PBMCs or T cells enriched from blood (not recorded which). Receptors were obtained from a woman younger than 45 with acute COVID-19. The CDR3 runs from the conserved cysteine through the conserved F or W. Fields, in order: D gene, clone size, V gene, J gene, CDR3 protein, CDR3 DNA. D genes are given only for firm matches. The listing skips clone size in some rows; elsewhere it reads once, few, many or a size class.

D gene: -; clone size: -; V gene: TRBV27; J gene: TRBJ2-2; CDR3 protein: CASSLSSTGELFF; CDR3 DNA: TGTGCCAGCAGTTTATCCAGCACCGGGGAGCTGTTTTTT
D gene: TRBD1; clone size: -; V gene: TRBV11-2; J gene: TRBJ1-3; CDR3 protein: CASSLFPGTGAGNTIYF; CDR3 DNA: TGTGCCAGCAGCTTATTCCCCGGGACAGGGGCTGGAAACACCATATATTTT
D gene: TRBD1; clone size: -; V gene: TRBV5-1; J gene: TRBJ1-1; CDR3 protein: CASSLGDSPNTEAFF; CDR3 DNA: TGCGCCAGCAGCTTGGGGGACAGTCCGAACACTGAAGCTTTCTTT
D gene: -; clone size: -; V gene: TRBV27; J gene: TRBJ1-1; CDR3 protein: CASSYESGETEAFF; CDR3 DNA: TGTGCCAGCAGTTACGAATCAGGGGAGACTGAAGCTTTCTTT
D gene: TRBD1; clone size: -; V gene: TRBV6-5; J gene: TRBJ2-7; CDR3 protein: CASSRRDREHEQYF; CDR3 DNA: TGTGCCAGCAGTCGCCGGGACAGGGAACACGAGCAGTACTTC
D gene: -; clone size: few; V gene: TRBV29-1; J gene: TRBJ1-2; CDR3 protein: CSVGVGGNYGYTF; CDR3 DNA: TGCAGCGTTGGGGTCGGGGGAAACTATGGCTACACCTTC
D gene: TRBD1; clone size: -; V gene: TRBV19; J gene: TRBJ1-4; CDR3 protein: CASSATGEPTNEKLFF; CDR3 DNA: TGTGCCAGTAGTGCGACAGGGGAACCAACTAATGAAAAACTGTTTTTT
D gene: -; clone size: -; V gene: TRBV6-1; J gene: TRBJ2-3; CDR3 protein: CASSDRGAPTDTQYF; CDR3 DNA: TGTGCCAGCAGTGATCGGGGGGCACCCACAGATACGCAGTATTTT
D gene: -; clone size: -; V gene: TRBV5-3; J gene: TRBJ1-6; CDR3 protein: CARSSSFNRVPRGPLHF; CDR3 DNA: TGTGCCAGAAGCTCCTCCTTCAACCGGGTCCCTCGAGGACCCCTCCACTTT
D gene: TRBD2; clone size: -; V gene: TRBV9; J gene: TRBJ2-3; CDR3 protein: CASSVVGTSGGITDTQYF; CDR3 DNA: TGTGCCAGCAGCGTAGTTGGGACTAGCGGGGGGATCACAGATACGCAGTATTTT
D gene: -; clone size: -; V gene: TRBV30; J gene: TRBJ1-1; CDR3 protein: CAWRPGSVTEAFF; CDR3 DNA: TGTGCCTGGAGGCCAGGGTCGGTCACTGAAGCTTTCTTT
D gene: -; clone size: -; V gene: TRBV19; J gene: TRBJ2-3; CDR3 protein: CASSDKTGFTDTQYF; CDR3 DNA: TGTGCCAGTAGTGACAAGACAGGCTTCACAGATACGCAGTATTTT
D gene: -; clone size: -; V gene: TRBV7-2; J gene: TRBJ2-5; CDR3 protein: CASSLSSGHGQETQYF; CDR3 DNA: TGTGCCAGCAGCTTAAGCTCCGGACATGGCCAAGAGACCCAGTACTTC
D gene: -; clone size: -; V gene: TRBV6-5; J gene: TRBJ1-5; CDR3 protein: CASSYSTGGDQPQHF; CDR3 DNA: TGTGCCAGCAGTTACTCGACGGGGGGAGATCAGCCCCAGCATTTT
D gene: TRBD1; clone size: -; V gene: TRBV19; J gene: TRBJ2-7; CDR3 protein: CASSIELTGFYEQYF; CDR3 DNA: TGTGCCAGTAGTATAGAGTTGACAGGGTTCTACGAGCAGTACTTC
D gene: TRBD1; clone size: -; V gene: TRBV5-1; J gene: TRBJ2-5; CDR3 protein: CASSLVGQGQETQYF; CDR3 DNA: TGCGCCAGCAGCTTGGTTGGACAGGGGCAAGAGACCCAGTACTTC
D gene: TRBD1; clone size: -; V gene: TRBV12-3/TRBV12-4; J gene: TRBJ2-2; CDR3 protein: CASRGTVTGELFF; CDR3 DNA: TGTGCCAGCAGGGGGACAGTAACCGGGGAGCTGTTTTTT
D gene: -; clone size: once; V gene: TRBV12-5; J gene: TRBJ1-1; CDR3 protein: CASGLGRNTEAFF; CDR3 DNA: TGTGCTAGTGGTTTGGGCAGGAACACTGAAGCTTTCTTT
D gene: TRBD1; clone size: -; V gene: TRBV7-2; J gene: TRBJ1-2; CDR3 protein: CASSQLPGQAGDYGYTF; CDR3 DNA: TGTGCCAGCAGCCAACTACCGGGACAGGCTGGGGACTATGGCTACACCTTC
D gene: -; clone size: few; V gene: TRBV5-1; J gene: TRBJ1-1; CDR3 protein: CASSLQSGNWMNTEAFF; CDR3 DNA: TGCGCCAGCAGCTTGCAGTCAGGAAATTGGATGAACACTGAAGCTTTCTTT
D gene: -; clone size: once; V gene: TRBV4-3; J gene: TRBJ1-5; CDR3 protein: CASSQDLRSTGNQPQHF; CDR3 DNA: TGCGCCAGCAGCCAAGATCTCCGTTCAACAGGGAATCAGCCCCAGCATTTT
D gene: -; clone size: -; V gene: TRBV2; J gene: TRBJ2-7; CDR3 protein: CASLAPVYEQYF; CDR3 DNA: TGTGCCAGCCTCGCCCCGGTCTACGAGCAGTACTTC
D gene: -; clone size: -; V gene: TRBV5-4; J gene: TRBJ2-2; CDR3 protein: CASNQAGRRNTGELFF; CDR3 DNA: TGTGCCAGCAATCAAGCAGGGCGACGGAACACCGGGGAGCTGTTTTTT
D gene: TRBD1; clone size: -; V gene: TRBV18; J gene: TRBJ1-1; CDR3 protein: CASSPLDREAFF; CDR3 DNA: TGTGCCAGCTCACCACTGGACAGGGAAGCTTTCTTT
D gene: -; clone size: -; V gene: TRBV5-4; J gene: TRBJ2-2; CDR3 protein: CASSGRTGELFF; CDR3 DNA: TGTGCCAGCTCGGGTCGGACCGGGGAGCTGTTTTTT
D gene: TRBD2; clone size: -; V gene: TRBV6-2/TRBV6-3; J gene: TRBJ2-1; CDR3 protein: CASSYSTSGGTYNEQFF; CDR3 DNA: TGTGCCAGCAGTTACTCGACTAGCGGGGGAACCTACAATGAGCAGTTCTTC
D gene: -; clone size: -; V gene: TRBV4-3; J gene: TRBJ2-5; CDR3 protein: CASSQDGSGVGGETQYF; CDR3 DNA: TGCGCCAGCAGCCAAGATGGTTCAGGGGTGGGTGGAGAGACCCAGTACTTC
D gene: TRBD1; clone size: -; V gene: TRBV19; J gene: TRBJ1-2; CDR3 protein: CASFPSLDRGRTSGYTF; CDR3 DNA: TGTGCCAGTTTTCCCTCCTTGGACAGGGGCCGAACCTCTGGCTACACCTTC
D gene: -; clone size: once; V gene: TRBV4-1; J gene: TRBJ1-2; CDR3 protein: CASSQGAYNYGYTF; CDR3 DNA: TGCGCCAGCAGCCAAGGGGCATATAACTATGGCTACACCTTC
D gene: TRBD2; clone size: -; V gene: TRBV9; J gene: TRBJ2-7; CDR3 protein: CASSVVAGAYEQYF; CDR3 DNA: TGTGCCAGCAGCGTAGTGGCGGGGGCCTACGAGCAGTACTTC
D gene: -; clone size: -; V gene: TRBV2; J gene: TRBJ1-1; CDR3 protein: CASNPGGWNTEAFF; CDR3 DNA: TGTGCCAGCAATCCGGGGGGGTGGAACACTGAAGCTTTCTTT
D gene: -; clone size: -; V gene: TRBV7-2; J gene: TRBJ2-1; CDR3 protein: CASSSYSTHNEQFF; CDR3 DNA: TGTGCCAGCAGCTCCTACTCCACTCACAATGAGCAGTTCTTC
D gene: -; clone size: -; V gene: TRBV19; J gene: TRBJ1-2; CDR3 protein: CASNLGPYGYTF; CDR3 DNA: TGTGCCAGTAACCTGGGCCCCTATGGCTACACCTTC
D gene: -; clone size: -; V gene: TRBV5-1; J gene: TRBJ1-4; CDR3 protein: CASSLFGLMGDEKLFF; CDR3 DNA: TGCGCCAGCAGCTTGTTTGGTCTAATGGGAGACGAAAAACTGTTTTTT
D gene: -; clone size: -; V gene: TRBV25-1; J gene: TRBJ1-1; CDR3 protein: CASSDAAGDMNTEAFF; CDR3 DNA: TGTGCCAGCAGTGATGCCGCAGGGGATATGAACACTGAAGCTTTCTTT
D gene: TRBD1; clone size: -; V gene: TRBV2; J gene: TRBJ1-5; CDR3 protein: CASQGERSNQPQHF; CDR3 DNA: TGTGCCAGTCAGGGGGAGCGGAGCAATCAGCCCCAGCATTTT
D gene: -; clone size: -; V gene: TRBV7-2; J gene: TRBJ1-1; CDR3 protein: CASSPAGMNTEAFF; CDR3 DNA: TGTGCCAGCAGTCCGGCGGGAATGAACACTGAAGCTTTCTTT
D gene: -; clone size: -; V gene: TRBV3-1/TRBV3-2; J gene: TRBJ1-5; CDR3 protein: CASSQGRVSNQPQHF; CDR3 DNA: TGTGCCAGCAGCCAGGGGAGGGTTAGCAATCAGCCCCAGCATTTT
D gene: -; clone size: -; V gene: TRBV6-2/TRBV6-3; J gene: TRBJ2-7; CDR3 protein: CASSYGQLFYEQYF; CDR3 DNA: TGTGCCAGCAGTTACGGGCAGCTATTCTACGAGCAGTACTTC
D gene: -; clone size: -; V gene: TRBV7-2; J gene: TRBJ1-1; CDR3 protein: CASSLGQLMNTEAFF; CDR3 DNA: TGTGCCAGCAGCTTGGGACAATTGATGAACACTGAAGCTTTCTTT
D gene: TRBD1; clone size: -; V gene: TRBV6-5; J gene: TRBJ2-5; CDR3 protein: CASSSPTGGVQETQYF; CDR3 DNA: TGTGCCAGCAGTTCTCCTACAGGGGGCGTCCAAGAGACCCAGTACTTC
D gene: TRBD2; clone size: -; V gene: TRBV2; J gene: TRBJ2-5; CDR3 protein: CASSAPPGTSGGQETQYF; CDR3 DNA: TGTGCCAGCAGTGCCCCTCCCGGGACTAGCGGGGGCCAAGAGACCCAGTACTTC
D gene: TRBD2; clone size: -; V gene: TRBV7-2; J gene: TRBJ2-7; CDR3 protein: CASSLAAGPSYEQYF; CDR3 DNA: TGTGCCAGCAGCTTAGCAGCGGGGCCCTCCTACGAGCAGTACTTC
D gene: TRBD2; clone size: -; V gene: TRBV6-1; J gene: TRBJ2-7; CDR3 protein: CASSDDRAGARTEQYF; CDR3 DNA: TGTGCCAGCAGTGACGATAGAGCGGGGGCCCGTACGGAGCAGTACTTC
D gene: TRBD1; clone size: once; V gene: TRBV19; J gene: TRBJ1-4; CDR3 protein: CASSRQGGEKLFF; CDR3 DNA: TGTGCCAGTAGTCGACAGGGGGGGGAAAAACTGTTTTTT
D gene: TRBD1; clone size: -; V gene: TRBV6-5; J gene: TRBJ1-5; CDR3 protein: CASSYGDSQPQHF; CDR3 DNA: TGTGCCAGCAGTTATGGGGACAGTCAGCCCCAGCATTTT
D gene: TRBD1; clone size: -; V gene: TRBV5-8; J gene: TRBJ1-6; CDR3 protein: CASSGGQVDSPLHF; CDR3 DNA: TGTGCCAGCAGCGGGGGACAGGTGGATTCACCCCTCCACTTT